A single sample gave rise to the 21 T cell receptor beta chains below, sequenced in a study of CD8+CD57+ T cells in acquired aplastic anemia. The TCR beta profiling, which covered VDJ combination and CDR3 sequence, was carried out using genomic DNA as the template. Each CDR3 protein is one row after TCRdb ran MiXCR on the reads. The data contain 100,000 to 150,000 distinct CDR3 sequences, 48% of them singletons. Sample: sorted CD4+, CD8+, or CD8+CD57+ T cells (not recorded which) from PBMCs. Source of these receptors: a human donor in good health, serving as a control.

The chain uses TRBV2 and TRBJ1-1; TRBD1 might be the D (6 bases). The germline V gene has CDR1 SNHLY and CDR2 FYNNEI. The CDR3 has 14 residues. Trimming pared 4 bases from V and 4 bases from J, leaving 13 bases between. The CDR3 DNA reads as TGTGCCAGCAGTGTTTGGGGGCTCAGCACTGAAGCTTTCTTT. Translating it yields CASSVWGLSTEAFF.

Notes on this clonotype: This may be a read error, as it is one base from a much larger clone. V and J are TRBV11-2 and TRBJ2-2; 8 bases line up with TRBD1. The CDR3 runs 18 residues. Losses at the gene ends were 4 bases for V and 3 bases for J; bases not matched to a gene: 13. Looked up from germline, CDR1 is SGHAT and CDR2 is FQNNGV. The DNA of the CDR3 is TGTGCCAGCAGCTCACCCCCGCAGGACAGGGAATACACCGGGGAGCTGTTTTTT. This gives the protein CASSSPPQDREYTGELFF.

The chain carries TRBV15 and TRBJ1-3; D uncertain. Germline CDR1 and CDR2: LNHNV and YYDKDF (reference sequence). V was clipped by 0 bases and J by 9 bases, with 6 bases between them. This CDR3 comprises 12 residues. In DNA, the CDR3 is TGTGCCACCAGCAGAGATTTAATCACCATATATTTT. It is translated as CATSRDLITIYF.

This clonotype was seen ten or more times. The CDR3 sequence: CASSGLGNSPLHF. CDR3 coding DNA: TGTGCCAGCAGTGGCCTTGGGAATTCACCCCTCCACTTT. The chain uses TRBV25-1 and TRBJ1-6, with D unclear. Germline assignment: CDR1 MGHDK and CDR2 SYGVNS. Trimming took off 4 bases at V and 7 bases at J, with 8 bases between the two ends. The CDR3 is 13 residues long.

This sequence joins TRBV7-2 and TRBJ1-2, with 7 nucleotides matching TRBD1. The germline V gene encodes CDR1 SGHTA and CDR2 FQGNSA. The J segment lost 8 bases and the V segment lost 5 bases, leaving 8 bases of the junction unmatched. The CDR3 consists of 13 residues. CDR3 bases: TGTGCCAGCAGCCGTTCGACAGGGAACGGCTACACCTTC. Encoded protein: CASSRSTGNGYTF.

The gene calls are TRBV6-2 or TRBV6-3 and TRBJ2-3; 8 nucleotides agree with TRBD2. Germline V gene data show CDR1 as MNHEY and CDR2 as SVGEGT. Trimming took 2 bases from V and 4 from J; bases not matched to a gene: 11. CDR3 length equals 17 residues. CDR3 DNA: TGTGCCAGCAGTTACCCCACTAGCGGTCTCCCGTCAGATACGCAGTATTTT. This codes for CASSYPTSGLPSDTQYF.

Ten or more counts support this clonotype. The chain couples TRBV11-2 to TRBJ2-3, with 7 bases identical to TRBD1. The CDR3 contains 18 residues. The germline V gene encodes CDR1 SGHAT and CDR2 FQNNGV. The trim removed 2 bases at V and 0 bases at J, leaving 11 bases unmatched. The CDR3 is CASSLRASGGTSTDTQYF. The CDR3 DNA is TGTGCCAGCAGCTTACGGGCTTCAGGGGGTACTAGCACAGATACGCAGTATTTT. The full variable domain, with the rest looked up from reference TRBV11-2 and TRBJ2-3, is EAGVAQSPRYKIIEKRQSVAFWCNPISGHATLYWYQQILGQGPKLLIQFQNNGVVDDSQLPKDRFSAERLKGVDSTLKIQPAKLEDSAVYLCASSLRASGGTSTDTQYFGPGTRLTVL.

In its sample, this clonotype was seen a few times. At one boundary the junction diverges from the germline segment, which might be a read error. V and J are TRBV7-7 and TRBJ2-5; D is uncertain. The CDR3 is 13 amino acids. Germline V lookup: CDR1 SSHAT, CDR2 FNYEAQ (reference sequence). CDR3 sequence: CASSLNLQETQYF. The CDR3 DNA follows: TGTGCTAGCAGCTTAAATCTCCAAGAGACCCAGTACTTC.

The V and J genes are TRBV29-1 and TRBJ2-5; TRBD1 is a possible D gene (7 bases). CDR1 is SQVTM and CDR2 is ANQGSEA in the germline V gene. CDR3 length equals 12 residues. V lost 2 bases and J 11 bases, leaving 15 bases between the germline ends. The chain's CDR3 is CSVETGAREQYF. The CDR3, as DNA: TGCAGCGTTGAAACAGGGGCTCGGGAGCAGTACTTC.

As to this clonotype: A much larger clone differs by one base, so this may be a read error. CDR3 bases: TGTGCCTGCAGTCCCACCATTCAGGGGGCGCCTACCTACGAGCAGTACTTC. Encoded protein: CACSPTIQGAPTYEQYF. This chain joins TRBV6-1 and TRBJ2-7, with TRBD1 identical over 8 bases. Germline values: CDR1 MNHNS, CDR2 SASEGT. The CDR3 is made up of 17 amino acids.

To note about this clonotype: A read error may be the cause here, since a much bigger clone is one base away. This likely comes from a read error, as the CDR3 has no conserved phenylalanine or tryptophan at its end. This sequence joins TRBV3-1 and TRBJ2-7, with TRBD2 as a possible D gene (6 bases). There are 13 residues in the CDR3. Germline CDR1 is LGHDT and CDR2 is YNNKEL (reference sequence). The V end was cut by 3 bases, the J end by 5 bases, with 11 bases between. CDR3 nucleotide sequence: TGTGCCAGCAGCCACGGGGGTAGGGACGAGCAGTACCTC. Translation gives CASSHGGRDEQYL.

The chain is built from TRBV2 and TRBJ2-1; 8 bases align to TRBD2. The V and J ends lost 3 bases and 4 bases, in that order; junction bases with no gene match: 5. The CDR3 is 15 amino acids. The germline V gene encodes CDR1 SNHLY and CDR2 FYNNEI. As DNA, the CDR3 is TGTGCCAGCAGTGATCCACTAGCGGTGTACAATGAGCAGTTCTTC. It is translated as CASSDPLAVYNEQFF.

This clonotype was counted ten times or more. V usage is TRBV5-1 and J usage is TRBJ1-1; D uncertain. The length of the CDR3 is 16 residues. V was cut by 4 bases and J by 0 bases, with 16 bases left in between. Looked up from germline, CDR1 is SGHRS and CDR2 is YFSETQ. The CDR3 DNA sequence: TGCGCCAGCAGCCCATACGGGGATACCTTGAACACTGAAGCTTTCTTT. It codes for CASSPYGDTLNTEAFF.

This clonotype was detected many times. The chain links TRBV20-1 to TRBJ2-5, with D possibly TRBD2 on 5 matching bases. V lost 6 bases and J lost 1, with 15 bases in between. CDR3 length: 14 residues. Germline V gene data show CDR1 as DFQATT and CDR2 as SNEGSKA (reference sequence). CDR3 DNA sequence: TGCAGTGCCCCTTTTCGAGGGATCCAAGAGACCCAGTACTTC. It is translated as CSAPFRGIQETQYF.

The gene calls are TRBV10-3 and TRBJ1-1; D might be TRBD1 (5 bases). V was trimmed by 10 bases and J by 6 bases, leaving 21 bases between them. Germline V gene lookup returns CDR1 ENHRY and CDR2 SYGVKD. This CDR3 contains 14 residues. CDR3 protein: CASSPIGGVAEAFF. The CDR3 DNA reads TGTGCCAGCAGCCCCATCGGAGGGGTTGCTGAAGCTTTCTTT.

The genes are TRBV7-8 and TRBJ2-3, with D possibly being TRBD1 (6 bases). The germline V gene encodes CDR1 SGHVS and CDR2 FQNEAQ. Trimming cost V 1 base and J 0 bases, with 11 bases left between them. The CDR3 is made up of 16 amino acids. The chain's CDR3 is CASSLGQGWSTDTQYF. In nucleotides, the CDR3 is TGTGCCAGCAGCTTAGGTCAGGGGTGGAGCACAGATACGCAGTATTTT.

V usage is TRBV15 and J usage is TRBJ1-6; no clear D gene. Looked up from germline, CDR1 is LNHNV and CDR2 is YYDKDF (reference sequence). The CDR3 is 14 amino acids. V was shortened by 4 bases and J by 9 bases, with 13 bases between the two germline ends. The CDR3 sequence is CATSTPLSGSPLHF. CDR3 nucleotide sequence: TGTGCCACCAGCACCCCCCTGTCCGGTTCACCCCTCCACTTT. Combining the CDR3 with reference TRBV15 and TRBJ1-6 gives the whole variable domain DAMVIQNPRYQVTQFGKPVTLSCSQTLNHNVMYWYQQKSSQAPKLLFHYYDKDFNNEADTPDNFQSRRPNTSFCFLDIRSPGLGDTAMYLCATSTPLSGSPLHFGNGTRLTVT.

A single count supports this clonotype. This sequence joins TRBV6-5 and TRBJ2-7, with no clear D. CDR3 length equals 12 residues. CDR1 is MNHEY and CDR2 is SVGAGI in the germline V gene. V lost 2 bases and J 4 bases, leaving 6 bases between the germline ends. The CDR3 loop is CASSYRGYEQYF. CDR3 bases: TGTGCCAGCAGTTACCGAGGTTACGAGCAGTACTTC.

This clonotype was seen a handful of times. The chain links TRBV24-1 to TRBJ1-6; D may be TRBD1 (5 bases). The CDR3 spans 14 residues. CDR1 KGHDR and CDR2 SFDVKD come from the germline V gene. The V end lost 4 bases, the J end lost 6 bases, and 9 bases lay between the germline ends. The DNA for the CDR3 is TGTGCCACCAGTGACGCAGGGTTTAATTCACCCCTCCACTTT. It translates to CATSDAGFNSPLHF.

V and J are TRBV11-2 and TRBJ2-3, with 8 bases fitting TRBD2. Trimming removed 9 bases from V and 5 bases from J; junction bases left unmatched: 13. CDR3 length: 15 amino acids. Germline V gene lookup returns CDR1 SGHAT and CDR2 FQNNGV. DNA of the CDR3: TGTGCCAGTACTGACGCGGGGGGCCATCAAGATACGCAGTATTTT. Translation: CASTDAGGHQDTQYF.

V is TRBV2 and J is TRBJ2-3; TRBD1 might be the D (6 bases). V was cut by 6 bases and J by 0 bases, with 13 bases left in between. The CDR3 sequence is 15 residues long. Germline V gene lookup returns CDR1 SNHLY and CDR2 FYNNEI. The CDR3 DNA reads as TGTGCCAGCAGCGAGGGACAAACTAGCACAGATACGCAGTATTTT. This codes for CASSEGQTSTDTQYF. Combining the CDR3 with reference TRBV2 and TRBJ2-3 gives the whole variable domain EPEVTQTPSHQVTQMGQEVILRCVPISNHLYFYWYRQILGQKVEFLVSFYNNEISEKSEIFDDQFSVERPDGSNFTLKIRSTKLEDSAMYFCASSEGQTSTDTQYFGPGTRLTVL.